Included here is one TCR beta chain sequence, with context. Generated by immunoSEQ multiplex PCR, the TCRdb table keeps only in-frame clones and is missing some. The sample has some 73,000 clones; over 90% are singletons. The CDR3 consists of 14 residues. Germline CDR1 and CDR2: LGHNA and YNFKEQ. Trimming stripped 6 bases from V and 3 bases from J, with 14 bases between. The sample belongs to a study of technical replicates of blood from a handful of donors. This rearrangement joins TRBV4-2 to TRBJ1-1; D is unclear. The sequenced material came from PBMCs. This TCR was recovered from a human donor in good health. Some clones in this sample may be carry-over from other donors' samples. This chain's CDR3 is CASSPTGRHTEAFF. The CDR3 bases are TGTGCCAGCAGTCCGACGGGGAGGCACACTGAAGCTTTCTTT.